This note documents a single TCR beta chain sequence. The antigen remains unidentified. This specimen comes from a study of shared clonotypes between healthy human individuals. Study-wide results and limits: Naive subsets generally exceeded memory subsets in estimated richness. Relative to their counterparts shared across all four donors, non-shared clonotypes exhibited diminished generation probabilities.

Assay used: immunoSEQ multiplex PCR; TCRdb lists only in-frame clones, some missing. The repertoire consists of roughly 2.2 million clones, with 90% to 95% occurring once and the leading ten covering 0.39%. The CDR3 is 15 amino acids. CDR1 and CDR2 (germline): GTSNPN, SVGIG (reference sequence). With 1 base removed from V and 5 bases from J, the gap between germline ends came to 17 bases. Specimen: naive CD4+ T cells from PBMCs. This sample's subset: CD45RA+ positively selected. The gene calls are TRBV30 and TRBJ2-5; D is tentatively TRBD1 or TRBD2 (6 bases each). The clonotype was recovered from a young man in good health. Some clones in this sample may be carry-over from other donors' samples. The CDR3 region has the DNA TGTGCCTGGAGTGGGGTCGGAGGGGGGAAGGAGACCCAGTACTTC. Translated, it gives CAWSGVGGGKETQYF.